This TCR beta chain was identified in a study of blood T cell repertoires in COVID-19. Produced via immunoSEQ multiplex PCR; TCRdb's table is partial and in-frame only. The data hold about 190,000 clones, with around 90% observed a single time. V trimming: 0 bases; J trimming: 3 bases; junction bases outside the gene matches: 4. There are 17 residues in the CDR3. Germline CDR1 reads MNHEY; CDR2 reads SVGEGT. The sample consisted of peripheral blood. This receptor was identified in a man aged 50 or older with acute or convalescent COVID-19. The chain joins TRBV6-2 or TRBV6-3 to TRBJ2-3, with 12 bases fitting TRBD2. CDR3 amino acids: CASSYSSTSGGTDTQYF. For the CDR3, the DNA is TGTGCCAGCAGTTACTCGTCGACTAGCGGGGGTACAGATACGCAGTATTTT.